This T cell receptor (beta chain) was sequenced for a study of beta chain features in type 1 diabetes. On this clone: The antigen remains unidentified.

The investigators reverse transcribed all of the isolated RNA, so they sequenced expressed TCRB transcripts. Only in-frame clones appear in the TCRdb table, and some are missing; sequencing was by immunoSEQ multiplex PCR. The table has approximately 400,000 clones, over 13% seen once; the top ten hold under 0.02%. Study outcomes and limitations: Type 1 diabetes patients showed fewer insertions and more deletions at VDJ junctions. All four CD4+ subsets from Type 1 diabetes patients carried moderately but significantly shorter TCRB CDR3s. For patients, the naive, central memory and Treg TCRB repertoires appeared more alike than for healthy donors.

The CDR3 length is 14 residues. Germline V CDR1 and CDR2: SQVTM, ANQGSEA. The ends lost 6 bases at V and 6 bases at J; junction bases unmatched: 9. The sequence derives from a woman younger than 35 in good health. The chain combines TRBV29-1 with TRBJ1-5, with 9 positions matching TRBD1. Sample: naive CD4+ T cells from blood. The CDR3 DNA reads as TGCAGCGTCAAGGGACAGGGCTGGTCTCAGCCCCAGCATTTT. Translated: CSVKGQGWSQPQHF.